A single sample gave rise to the 4 T cell receptor beta chains below, sequenced in a study of CD8 T cells in Susac syndrome. RNA, at about 0.45 to 1 ug, was reverse transcribed with random hexamers. TCRdb called the immunoSEQ multiplex PCR reads again in MiXCR, with one record for every CDR3 protein. The sample includes 150,000 to 200,000 distinct CDR3 sequences, 93% of them seen just once. The sample consisted of CD4+ T cells from PBMCs. All receptors derive from a human donor in good health.

V and J are TRBV19 and TRBJ2-5; a possible D gene is TRBD1 (7 bases). CDR3 size: 14 residues. V lost 6 bases, J lost 1 base, and 12 bases lay in between. Germline loops: CDR1 LNHDA, CDR2 SQIVND (reference sequence). The CDR3 nucleotides read TGTGCCAGTAGGGGCGGGACAGCCCAAGAGACCCAGTACTTC. This sequence encodes CASRGGTAQETQYF.

The gene calls are TRBV5-4 and TRBJ2-3, with D maybe TRBD2 (5 bases). This CDR3 comprises 14 residues. Germline CDR1 SGHNT, CDR2 YYREEE (reference sequence). V was shortened by 7 bases and J by 2 bases, with 14 bases between the two germline ends. The CDR3 coding sequence is TGTGCCAGCCCCTTCAAGCGGCTCACAGATACGCAGTATTTT. The encoded protein is CASPFKRLTDTQYF.

The chain has TRBV10-3 and TRBJ2-1; 8 nucleotides match TRBD1. This CDR3 has 15 residues. The germline CDR1 and CDR2 sequences are ENHRY and SYGVKD. With V trimmed by 2 bases and J by 2 bases, 2 bases remained unmatched. CDR3 bases: TGTGCCATCAGTGAGGGACAGGGACCCTACAATGAGCAGTTCTTC. It translates to CAISEGQGPYNEQFF.

The chain joins TRBV10-3 to TRBJ2-7; D gene uncertain. The germline V gene has CDR1 ENHRY and CDR2 SYGVKD. This CDR3 contains 12 residues. Trimming shortened V by 3 bases and J by 7 bases, and 10 bases separated the two germline ends. The CDR3 sequence is CAISELRGEQYF. CDR3 in DNA: TGTGCCATCAGTGAACTTAGAGGAGAGCAGTACTTC.